The 25 T cell receptor beta chains presented below share a single source sample, sequenced in a study of blood T cell repertoires in COVID-19 (dated by TCRdb to about 2020). Libraries were built with the immunoSEQ multiplex PCR assay. As stored in TCRdb, this immuneACCESS dataset retains in-frame rearrangements with V and J assigned. A fraction of the clones does not appear; measured against another copy, unresolved V genes explain less than half of the discrepancy, and the remainder lacks a known reason. The sample has about 200,000 clones on record, roughly 84% of them singletons. The ten most abundant clones make up about 13% of the sample. Sequenced material: peripheral blood. The receptors derive from a human donor in a cohort sampled during active COVID-19.

This chain joins TRBV7-8 and TRBJ2-7, with D hard to call. Trimming removed 1 base from V and 9 bases from J, with 13 bases in between. Germline CDR1 reads SGHVS; CDR2 reads FQNEAQ. The CDR3 runs to 13 residues. The CDR3 spells CASSLVLAKVQYF. CDR3 DNA: TGTGCCAGCAGCTTAGTGTTAGCCAAGGTGCAGTACTTC.

This rearrangement joins TRBV11-2 to TRBJ2-7, with 9 nucleotides matching TRBD1. The germline CDR1 and CDR2 sequences are SGHAT and FQNNGV. This CDR3 comprises 15 residues. J was trimmed by 0 bases and V by 5 bases; bases with no gene match: 5. CDR3 in DNA: TGTGCCAGCAGCACGGGACAGGGTAGCTCCTACGAGCAGTACTTC. It translates to CASSTGQGSSYEQYF. The full variable domain, in which reference TRBV11-2 and TRBJ2-7 provide the parts outside the CDR3, is EAGVAQSPRYKIIEKRQSVAFWCNPISGHATLYWYQQILGQGPKLLIQFQNNGVVDDSQLPKDRFSAERLKGVDSTLKIQPAKLEDSAVYLCASSTGQGSSYEQYFGPGTRLTVT.

V and J are TRBV6-5 and TRBJ2-3, with 8 bases that match TRBD1. Germline lookup yields CDR1 MNHEY and CDR2 SVGAGI. This CDR3 is built from 14 residues. V trimming: 5 bases; J trimming: 8 bases; junction bases outside the gene matches: 9. The CDR3 loop is CASSPPGGVSTQYF. As DNA, the CDR3 is TGTGCCAGCAGTCCCCCAGGGGGCGTCAGTACGCAGTATTTT.

The chain recombines TRBV6-6 with TRBJ1-1, with D possibly matching TRBD1 (6 bases). V dropped 0 bases and J dropped 9 bases, with 11 bases sitting between them. The CDR3 totals 13 residues. The germline CDR1 and CDR2 sequences are MNHNY and SVGAGI (reference sequence). CDR3 loop: CASSYSGQPQAFF. CDR3 DNA: TGTGCCAGCAGTTACTCAGGACAGCCGCAAGCTTTCTTT.

This chain links TRBV4-1 with TRBJ2-2, with 8 bases matching TRBD2. V lost 2 bases and J lost 6; bases outside the gene matches: 14. CDR1 MGHRA and CDR2 YSYEKL come from the germline V gene. This CDR3 region has 18 residues. CDR3 bases: TGCGCCAGCAGCCAACAACTGAGCGGGAGAACGGGGGCCGGGGAGCTGTTTTTT. Translating it yields CASSQQLSGRTGAGELFF.

The chain carries TRBV18 and TRBJ1-2; 7 positions agree with TRBD1. This CDR3 has 14 residues. Per the germline V gene, CDR1 is KGHSH and CDR2 is LQKENI. With V trimmed by 3 bases and J by 5 bases, 6 bases remained unmatched. CDR3 DNA sequence: TGTGCCAGCTCACCTACGGGACAGAGTTATGGCTACACCTTC. As protein: CASSPTGQSYGYTF.

The chain couples TRBV18 to TRBJ2-2; 8 nucleotides line up with TRBD1. The CDR3 has 15 residues. Germline V gene data show CDR1 as KGHSH and CDR2 as LQKENI. The V gene end was trimmed by 4 bases and the J gene end by 7 bases; junction bases not matched to a gene: 8. CDR3: CASSLDRAGIGELFF. In DNA form, the CDR3 reads TGTGCCAGCTCACTGGACAGGGCCGGGATCGGGGAGCTGTTTTTT.

The CDR3 spells CATSDPPNRDKEHLYSGNTIYF. The CDR3 DNA is TGTGCCACCAGTGACCCCCCAAACCGGGACAAAGAGCACCTTTACTCTGGAAACACCATATATTTT. The rearrangement links TRBV24-1 to TRBJ1-3, with D perhaps matching TRBD1 (6 bases). Germline CDR1 reads KGHDR; CDR2 reads SFDVKD. The CDR3 is made up of 22 amino acids. V was cut by 4 bases and J by 0 bases, with 30 bases left in between.

Only a few counts were recorded for this clone. The rearrangement uses TRBV24-1 and TRBJ2-7; TRBD1 might be the D (6 bases). The germline V gene encodes CDR1 KGHDR and CDR2 SFDVKD. Trimming took 2 bases from V and 4 from J, leaving 14 bases between them. This CDR3 has 15 amino acids. The CDR3 DNA reads TGTGCCACCAGTGATTCCCGGACAGTTCCTTACGAGCAGTACTTC. Amino acid sequence: CATSDSRTVPYEQYF.

This chain connects TRBV18 to TRBJ2-2, with 7 positions matching TRBD1. Germline V lookup: CDR1 KGHSH, CDR2 LQKENI. The CDR3 has 15 amino acids. V lost 4 bases, J lost 1 base, and 3 bases stayed unmatched. This chain's CDR3 is CASSQDRRNTGELFF. The CDR3 DNA sequence: TGTGCCAGCTCACAGGACAGGAGGAACACCGGGGAGCTGTTTTTT.

This chain connects TRBV5-6 to TRBJ2-7; possible D gene TRBD2, 6 bases. CDR1 and CDR2 (germline): SGHDT, YYEEEE. Trimming removed 3 bases from V and 0 bases from J, with 13 bases in between. The CDR3 has 15 amino acids. The CDR3 sequence: CASSSGPGGSYEQYF. CDR3 in DNA: TGTGCCAGCAGCTCGGGACCCGGGGGCTCCTACGAGCAGTACTTC.

The V call is TRBV18, the J call TRBJ1-1, with TRBD1 matching 7 bases. The CDR3 runs 16 residues. CDR1 is KGHSH and CDR2 is LQKENI in the germline V gene. Trimming cost V 3 bases and J 2 bases; bases outside gene matches: 9. CDR3: CASSPGQVLINTEAFF. In DNA form, the CDR3 reads TGTGCCAGCTCACCTGGACAGGTTCTTATTAACACTGAAGCTTTCTTT.

The V call is TRBV18, the J call TRBJ2-1; tentatively, D is TRBD2 (5 bases). This CDR3 is built from 16 residues. Germline assignment: CDR1 KGHSH and CDR2 LQKENI. With 2 bases removed from V and 5 bases from J, the gap between germline ends came to 16 bases. The CDR3 loop is CASSPIPGLKDNEQFF. CDR3 coding DNA: TGTGCCAGCTCACCAATCCCCGGACTTAAAGACAATGAGCAGTTCTTC. Filled out from reference TRBV18 and TRBJ2-1, the complete variable domain reads NAGVMQNPRHLVRRRGQEARLRCSPMKGHSHVYWYRQLPEEGLKFMVYLQKENIIDESGMPKERFSAEFPKEGPSILRIQQVVRGDSAAYFCASSPIPGLKDNEQFFGPGTRLTVL.

J is TRBJ1-2 and V is TRBV2; a weak D match, TRBD1 (5 bases). The CDR3 consists of 13 residues. V gave up 7 bases and J gave up 6 bases, with 15 bases separating them. CDR1 and CDR2 (germline): SNHLY, FYNNEI. The chain's CDR3 is CASNSLGGNGYTF. DNA for the CDR3: TGTGCCAGCAATAGCTTGGGGGGGAATGGCTACACCTTC.

The chain carries TRBV5-1 and TRBJ2-1; tentatively, D is TRBD2 (6 bases). The V and J ends lost 0 bases and 6 bases respectively, with 16 bases between them. The CDR3 length is 16 residues. Germline CDR1 and CDR2: SGHRS and YFSETQ. CDR3: CASSLGVGGFGNEQFF. The CDR3 DNA reads TGCGCCAGCAGCTTGGGGGTCGGGGGATTTGGCAATGAGCAGTTCTTC.

There are a few counts of this clone. CDR3 residues: CASSQGGRSGYSPLHF. CDR3 DNA sequence: TGTGCCAGCAGCCAAGGTGGCAGGTCGGGATACTCACCCCTCCACTTT. The chain uses TRBV3-1 (or the pseudogene TRBV3-2) and TRBJ1-6; D is undetermined. CDR3 size: 16 residues. With 1 base removed from V and 10 bases from J, the gap between germline ends came to 17 bases. Germline-derived CDR1 and CDR2 are LGHDT and YNNKEL (reference sequence).

The chain recombines TRBV2 with TRBJ2-7; the D gene is possibly TRBD1 (6 bases). The CDR3 loop spans 14 amino acids. Trimming left V 9 bases short and J 0 bases short, with 15 bases between. Germline CDR1 is SNHLY and CDR2 is FYNNEI. The CDR3 loop is CASRGYMTSYEQYF. CDR3 DNA sequence: TGTGCCAGTAGGGGGTATATGACCTCCTACGAGCAGTACTTC.

V and J are TRBV11-3 and TRBJ2-1, with 13 bases lining up with TRBD2. This CDR3 has 13 residues. Germline assignment: CDR1 SGHNT and CDR2 YENEEA. The V and J ends lost 6 bases and 10 bases, in that order; junction bases with no gene match: 3. This chain's CDR3 is CASSGTSGTEQFF. For the CDR3, the DNA is TGTGCCAGCAGTGGGACTAGCGGGACGGAGCAGTTCTTC. Drawing the rest from reference TRBV11-3 and TRBJ2-1, the complete variable domain is EAGVVQSPRYKIIEKKQPVAFWCNPISGHNTLYWYLQNLGQGPELLIRYENEEAVDDSQLPKDRFSAERLKGVDSTLKIQPAELGDSAVYLCASSGTSGTEQFFGPGTRLTVL.

This clone was recorded a few times. The chain recombines TRBV6-6 with TRBJ1-2; 9 nucleotides align to TRBD1. The CDR3 is made up of 13 amino acids. After removal of 6 bases from V and 10 bases from J, the junction contained 9 bases not matched to a gene. Germline CDR1 MNHNY, CDR2 SVGAGI (reference sequence). CDR3 loop: CASSPGTGIVYTF. The DNA for the CDR3 is TGTGCCAGCAGCCCTGGGACAGGGATCGTCTACACCTTC.

The chain employs TRBV19 and TRBJ1-1, with 8 bases matching TRBD1. Trimming removed 8 bases from V and 5 bases from J; junction bases left unmatched: 7. CDR1 and CDR2 (germline): LNHDA, SQIVND (reference sequence). The CDR3 is 13 residues long. CDR3: CASLQGVGTEAFF. The DNA for the CDR3 is TGTGCCAGTCTACAGGGGGTCGGGACTGAAGCTTTCTTT.

The rearrangement uses TRBV28 and TRBJ2-1; D perhaps matches TRBD2 (5 bases). Trimming cost V 2 bases and J 15 bases, with 17 bases left between them. This CDR3 is built from 13 residues. Germline lookup yields CDR1 MDHEN and CDR2 SYDVKM. The CDR3 loop reads CASSLRQSLRGFF. DNA for the CDR3: TGTGCCAGCAGTTTAAGGCAGTCCCTCCGGGGGTTCTTC. The complete variable domain, with remaining parts taken from reference TRBV28 and TRBJ2-1, reads DVKVTQSSRYLVKRTGEKVFLECVQDMDHENMFWYRQDPGLGLRLIYFSYDVKMKEKGDIPEGYSVSREKKERFSLILESASTNQTSMYLCASSLRQSLRGFFGPGTRLTVL.

The CDR3 protein is CASSRLATFYNEQFF. The CDR3 DNA sequence: TGTGCCAGCAGCCGACTAGCGACTTTCTACAATGAGCAGTTCTTC. The chain is built from TRBV28 and TRBJ2-1; 8 positions match TRBD2. Germline trimming cut 6 bases from V and 3 bases from J; bases unmatched to any gene: 7. Germline V CDR1 and CDR2: MDHEN, SYDVKM. This CDR3 is 15 amino acids long.

The gene calls are TRBV28 and TRBJ1-2; 8 bases line up with TRBD1. V trimming: 4 bases; J trimming: 5 bases; junction bases outside the gene matches: 6. CDR3 length equals 14 residues. Germline lookup yields CDR1 MDHEN and CDR2 SYDVKM. CDR3 region: CASSSGGLRYGYTF. CDR3 nucleotides: TGTGCCAGCAGTTCAGGGGGCTTGAGGTATGGCTACACCTTC.

V and J are TRBV18 and TRBJ2-7, with 7 bases that match TRBD1. V was clipped by 3 bases and J by 3 bases; unmatched bases: 2. In germline, CDR1 is KGHSH, CDR2 LQKENI. CDR3 length: 13 amino acids. As DNA, the CDR3 is TGTGCCAGCTCACCCGGGGACAGCTACGAGCAGTACTTC. Amino acid sequence: CASSPGDSYEQYF.

The chain is built from TRBV6-5 and TRBJ2-7; tentative D call: TRBD2 (5 bases). The CDR3 has 11 residues. CDR1 and CDR2 from the germline V gene are MNHEY and SVGAGI. V was shortened by 10 bases and J by 2 bases, with 9 bases between the two germline ends. This CDR3 is CATPGTYEQYF. CDR3 nucleotides: TGTGCCACCCCCGGGACCTACGAGCAGTACTTC.